The entry that follows covers one T cell receptor (beta chain) sequence. Germline-derived CDR1 and CDR2 are SNHLY and FYNNEI. The CDR3 loop spans 15 amino acids. V was clipped by 7 bases and J by 1 base; unmatched bases: 4. These data come from a study of response to subunit inactivated influenza vaccine. Using its own MiXCR run on the RT-PCR reads, TCRdb lists one record per CDR3 protein. The sample lists about 570,000 distinct CDR3 sequences, around 10% occurring once. These data are also associated with another study on T cells expressing NK-cell markers. As that report states: With UMIs, 5'RACE template switching was used to make TCR beta cDNA. The TCR beta repertoires were obtained from sorted CD3+CD56+NKG2C+, CD3+CD56+NKG2C- and CD3+CD56-NKG2C+ T cells. The CD3+CD56-NKG2C+ fraction was also led by these clonotypes in a few donors.

This sequence joins TRBV2 and TRBJ2-2; 9 bases are a match to TRBD1. The material was PBMCs from blood, obtained on the day of vaccination. This receptor was identified in a middle-aged man who received an inactivated influenza vaccine. CDR3 nucleotide sequence: TGTGCCAGCACCCCGGGACAGGGGAACACCGGGGAGCTGTTTTTT. Amino acids: CASTPGQGNTGELFF. The full variable domain, in which reference TRBV2 and TRBJ2-2 provide the parts outside the CDR3, is EPEVTQTPSHQVTQMGQEVILRCVPISNHLYFYWYRQILGQKVEFLVSFYNNEISEKSEIFDDQFSVERPDGSNFTLKIRSTKLEDSAMYFCASTPGQGNTGELFFGEGSRLTVL.